A single sample gave rise to the 24 T cell receptor beta chains below, sequenced in a study of beta chain features in type 1 diabetes. All of the isolated RNA was reverse transcribed, so expressed TCRB transcripts were sequenced. The table came from immunoSEQ multiplex PCR; TCRdb's copy has only in-frame clones and leaves some out. The sample has about 200,000 clones, approximately 11% seen once. Sequencing used central memory CD4+ T cells from blood. These receptors were taken from a man aged 18 to 30 in good health.

The genes are TRBV7-3 and TRBJ2-5; D is tentatively TRBD1 or TRBD2 (5 bases each). The CDR3 has 16 residues. Between the trimmed V and J ends, which lost 2 bases and 3 bases, there was a span of 16 bases. Germline V gene data show CDR1 as SGHTA and CDR2 as FQGTGA. CDR3 sequence: CASSLQAGRGEETQYF. The DNA for the CDR3 is TGTGCCAGCAGCTTACAGGCCGGGCGAGGGGAAGAGACCCAGTACTTC. Together with reference TRBV7-3 and TRBJ2-5, the CDR3 gives the full variable domain: GAGVSQTPSNKVTEKGKYVELRCDPISGHTALYWYRQSLGQGPEFLIYFQGTGAADDSGLPNDRFFAVRPEGSVSTLKIQRTERGDSAVYLCASSLQAGRGEETQYFGPGTRLLVL.

Only a few counts were recorded for this clone. Other DNA sequences in this specimen translate into the identical CDR3. This rearrangement joins TRBV7-3 to TRBJ2-3, with a possible D match to TRBD2 (6 bases). Germline lookup yields CDR1 SGHTA and CDR2 FQGTGA. This CDR3 comprises 14 residues. The ends were cut back, 5 bases at V and 2 bases at J, with 11 bases in the middle. CDR3 sequence (DNA): TGTGCCAGCAGCCTAGGGACTTCCACAGATACGCAGTATTTT. It specifies CASSLGTSTDTQYF.

This clone has a handful of counts. This sequence joins TRBV29-1 and TRBJ1-2, with D perhaps matching TRBD1 (5 bases). Germline V gene data show CDR1 as SQVTM and CDR2 as ANQGSEA. The CDR3 is 15 amino acids. Trimming shortened V by 3 bases and J by 6 bases, and 20 bases separated the two germline ends. Here the CDR3 DNA reads TGCAGCGTTGAGATTGTAGGGGCAGGGTTAAATGGCTACACCTTC. Amino acids: CSVEIVGAGLNGYTF.

This clone was seen repeatedly, ten times or more. The V gene is TRBV10-3, the J gene TRBJ2-1; D is uncertain. Germline assignment: CDR1 ENHRY and CDR2 SYGVKD. CDR3 length: 11 amino acids. V was trimmed by 7 bases and J by 7 bases, leaving 8 bases between them. For the CDR3, the DNA is TGTGCCATCATCATCGGGAATGAGCAGTTCTTC. Translated, it gives CAIIIGNEQFF.

This clone has only a few counts. The V call is TRBV11-2, the J call TRBJ2-7; 9 bases are shared with TRBD2. CDR1 SGHAT and CDR2 FQNNGV come from the germline V gene. The V and J ends lost 4 bases and 10 bases, in that order; junction bases with no gene match: 14. This CDR3 has 15 amino acids. CDR3 DNA sequence: TGTGCCAGCAGCTCCAACTTAGCGGGAGTCTTCCATCAGTACTTC. Its protein product is CASSSNLAGVFHQYF. Supplemented by reference TRBV11-2 and TRBJ2-7, the full variable domain reads EAGVAQSPRYKIIEKRQSVAFWCNPISGHATLYWYQQILGQGPKLLIQFQNNGVVDDSQLPKDRFSAERLKGVDSTLKIQPAKLEDSAVYLCASSSNLAGVFHQYFGPGTRLTVT.

A few counts support this clone. The chain joins TRBV7-2 to TRBJ2-3; 7 positions match TRBD2. CDR1 and CDR2 from the germline V gene are SGHTA and FQGNSA. V was pared by 4 bases and J by 5 bases, with 6 bases of the junction left unmatched. CDR3 length: 14 amino acids. The CDR3 here is CASSWGGSEDTQYF. The CDR3 bases are TGTGCCAGCAGCTGGGGGGGAAGTGAAGATACGCAGTATTTT.

This clone was found many times. The identical CDR3 is also encoded by other nucleotide sequences in the sample. This chain's CDR3 is CASSQGGRSTDTQYF. DNA of the CDR3: TGTGCCAGCAGCCAAGGGGGACGGAGCACAGATACGCAGTATTTT. The rearrangement joins TRBV14 to TRBJ2-3, with D perhaps matching TRBD1 or TRBD2 (5 bases each). Per the germline V gene, CDR1 is SGHDN and CDR2 is FVKESK. This CDR3 comprises 15 residues. Trimming removed 1 base at V and 0 bases at J, with 8 bases between.

This clone was found a few times. The germline gene is not matched at one end of the junction; a read error may be the cause. The gene calls are TRBV6-5 and TRBJ2-1; 8 positions agree with TRBD1. The germline gives CDR1 MNHEY, CDR2 SVGAGI. This CDR3 region has 13 residues. For the CDR3, the DNA is TGTGCCATCAGTAATGACAGGGGCAATGAGCAGTTCTTC. This gives the protein CAISNDRGNEQFF.

There are a few counts of this clone. The V gene is TRBV18, the J gene TRBJ1-2, with D hard to call. This CDR3 is built from 16 residues. In germline, CDR1 is KGHSH, CDR2 LQKENI. V shed 3 bases and J shed 4 bases, with 18 bases lying between them. CDR3 sequence: CASSPASREGGYGYTF. The CDR3 DNA sequence: TGTGCCAGCTCACCGGCCTCAAGGGAGGGAGGCTATGGCTACACCTTC.

On this clone: This same CDR3 is encoded by further DNA sequences in the sample. This chain connects TRBV7-2 to TRBJ2-5; D not resolved. The germline CDR1 and CDR2 sequences are SGHTA and FQGNSA. The germline V and J ends were trimmed by 0 bases and 5 bases, with 4 bases remaining between them. This CDR3 comprises 12 residues. The CDR3 here is CASSLARETQYF. The CDR3 bases are TGTGCCAGCAGCTTAGCAAGGGAGACCCAGTACTTC.

V usage is TRBV9 and J usage is TRBJ2-3, with 8 bases identical to TRBD2. Germline V lookup: CDR1 SGDLS, CDR2 YYNGEE. V trimming: 4 bases; J trimming: 6 bases; junction bases outside the gene matches: 13. CDR3 length: 16 amino acids. In nucleotides, the CDR3 is TGTGCCAGCAGCCTCGACGGTACTAGCGGATGGGATACGCAGTATTTT. Translating gives CASSLDGTSGWDTQYF.

This clone has a handful of counts. Other DNA sequences in the same sample also yield this CDR3. The chain joins TRBV5-4 to TRBJ2-3; D gene unclear. Germline assignment: CDR1 SGHNT and CDR2 YYREEE (reference sequence). Trimming took off 2 bases at V and 2 bases at J, with 3 bases between the two ends. The CDR3 sequence is 12 residues long. CDR3 loop: CASSLDTDTQYF. The CDR3 DNA sequence: TGTGCCAGCAGCTTAGACACAGATACGCAGTATTTT. The full variable domain, in which reference TRBV5-4 and TRBJ2-3 provide the parts outside the CDR3, is ETGVTQSPTHLIKTRGQQVTLRCSSQSGHNTVSWYQQALGQGPQFIFQYYREEENGRGNFPPRFSGLQFPNYSSELNVNALELDDSALYLCASSLDTDTQYFGPGTRLTVL.

CDR3 amino acids: CSVSIIDYEQYF. Written as DNA, the CDR3 is TGCAGCGTCTCAATCATAGACTACGAGCAGTACTTC. The V gene is TRBV29-1, the J gene TRBJ2-7, with no clear D. This CDR3 region has 12 residues. Germline V gives CDR1 SQVTM, CDR2 ANQGSEA. Trimming shortened V by 6 bases and J by 3 bases, and 12 bases separated the two germline ends.

This clone was counted between two and nine times. The CDR3 spells CASSEPGQGNEQFF. Written as DNA, the CDR3 is TGTGCCAGCAGTGAACCGGGACAGGGTAATGAGCAGTTCTTC. The chain joins TRBV25-1 to TRBJ2-1; the match to TRBD1 covers 9 bases. This CDR3 region has 14 residues. Per the germline V gene, CDR1 is MGHDK and CDR2 is SYGVNS. J gave up 7 bases and V 2 bases, and 3 bases lay outside the gene matches.

This chain uses TRBV30 with TRBJ2-3; either TRBD1 or TRBD2 may fit D (5 bases each). With 7 bases removed from V and 3 bases from J, the gap between germline ends came to 14 bases. The germline V gene has CDR1 GTSNPN and CDR2 SVGIG (reference sequence). The CDR3 spans 13 residues. CDR3 nucleotide sequence: TGTGCCTCGAGGGACCTAAGAACAGATACGCAGTATTTT. Translated, it gives CASRDLRTDTQYF. The full variable domain, in which reference TRBV30 and TRBJ2-3 provide the parts outside the CDR3, is SQTIHQWPATLVQPVGSPLSLECTVEGTSNPNLYWYRQAAGRGLQLLFYSVGIGQISSEVPQNLSASRPQDRQFILSSKKLLLSDSGFYLCASRDLRTDTQYFGPGTRLTVL.

This clone has only a few counts. The rearrangement links TRBV7-2 to TRBJ2-7; D perhaps matches TRBD2 (5 bases). V lost 5 bases to trimming and J lost 5 bases, with 10 bases between them. CDR3 size: 12 residues. Germline CDR1 SGHTA, CDR2 FQGNSA. CDR3: CASSPQRDEQYF. CDR3 in DNA: TGTGCCAGCAGCCCCCAGAGGGACGAGCAGTACTTC.

CDR3 in amino acids: CSARERGYTF. The CDR3 nucleotides are TGCAGTGCTAGAGAGCGTGGCTACACCTTC. The genes are TRBV20-1 and TRBJ1-2; D gene unclear. The CDR3 sequence is 10 residues long. Germline CDR1 and CDR2: DFQATT and SNEGSKA (reference sequence). Trimming removed 0 bases at V and 7 bases at J, with 3 bases between.

This clone was found many times. The chain employs TRBV30 and TRBJ2-5; D is tentatively TRBD1 or TRBD2 (5 bases each). CDR3 length: 15 residues. Germline CDR1 reads GTSNPN; CDR2 reads SVGIG (reference sequence). Trimming took 0 bases from V and 1 from J, leaving 12 bases between them. The CDR3 protein is CAWSVGPTVQETQYF. The CDR3 coding sequence is TGTGCCTGGAGTGTGGGACCGACAGTCCAAGAGACCCAGTACTTC.

This clone was recorded a few times. The V and J genes are TRBV4-3 and TRBJ2-3; 10 positions match TRBD2. Germline V gene sequence: CDR1 LGHNA, CDR2 YSLEER. The CDR3 has 17 amino acids. V was clipped by 3 bases and J by 2 bases; unmatched bases: 8. The CDR3 sequence is CASSQTAGGPNTDTQYF. The CDR3 DNA follows: TGCGCCAGCAGCCAGACAGCGGGAGGGCCCAACACAGATACGCAGTATTTT.

This clone was counted at least ten times. The genes are TRBV2 and TRBJ1-2; a possible D gene is TRBD1 (5 bases). Germline V gives CDR1 SNHLY, CDR2 FYNNEI. V lost 9 bases, J lost 2 bases, and 10 bases lay in between. The CDR3 is 12 residues long. The CDR3 loop is CASAGRNYGYTF. In DNA, the CDR3 is TGTGCCAGTGCAGGGAGGAACTATGGCTACACCTTC.

This clone was counted a few times. V is TRBV4-1 and J is TRBJ2-7, with D uncertain. V was cut by 1 base and J by 2 bases, with 12 bases left in between. The CDR3 sequence is 15 residues long. Per the germline V gene, CDR1 is MGHRA and CDR2 is YSYEKL. CDR3 loop: CASSQAHPDPYEQYF. Here the CDR3 DNA reads TGCGCCAGCAGCCAAGCTCATCCGGACCCCTACGAGCAGTACTTC.

The chain carries TRBV23-1 and TRBJ2-7, with 12 bases aligning to TRBD1. TRBV23-1 is known as an ORF, though its function is uncertain. This CDR3 contains 15 residues. Trimming cost V 3 bases and J 5 bases; bases outside gene matches: 5. The DNA for the CDR3 is TGCGCCAGCAGTCAGATCGGGACAGGGGGCCACGAGCAGTACTTC. It codes for CASSQIGTGGHEQYF.

This clone has more than one count but fewer than ten. Here the CDR3 reads CAISIAGVGHEQFF. CDR3 DNA sequence: TGTGCCATCTCTATAGCGGGAGTGGGTCATGAGCAGTTCTTC. The chain uses TRBV10-3 and TRBJ2-1; 9 nucleotides line up with TRBD2. Germline CDR1 is ENHRY and CDR2 is SYGVKD. CDR3 length equals 14 residues. V was pared by 8 bases and J by 8 bases, with 10 bases of the junction left unmatched.

This clone occurred a few times. The V and J genes are TRBV7-3 and TRBJ2-3; D remains unclear. The ends were cut back, 0 bases at V and 2 bases at J, with 9 bases in the middle. Germline V gene lookup returns CDR1 SGHTA and CDR2 FQGTGA. The CDR3 sequence is 15 residues long. DNA of the CDR3: TGTGCCAGCAGCTTAACGGGTGACTCCACAGATACGCAGTATTTT. It codes for CASSLTGDSTDTQYF.